This T cell receptor (beta chain) was obtained from a study of blood T cell repertoires in acute mononucleosis (TCRdb year 2020). Context from the whole study: Convalescent samples, which represented the memory response, were taken 5 to 8 months after the acute presentation. A mean blood EBV load of roughly 4 log10 genome copies per million B cells was observed during acute infection, and a mean blood EBV load of roughly 2.5 was observed at convalescence.

Findings and caveats that apply to the study as a whole: Only three donors were included in the cohort, so group averages were based on very few individuals. Just 8% to 9.5% of the unique acute clonotypes remained in convalescence, but these persisting clonotypes accounted for most of the response, and new, diverse de novo clonotypes seemingly replaced the other acute clonotypes. Both chains appeared to be involved in GLC-BM selection, with public TCRbeta motifs on BV14-BJ2 and BV20-BJ1 together with a TCRalpha motif on AV5-AJ31. Low acute-to-convalescent clonotype overlap might partly reflect sampling error, because only a fraction of each donor's blood was analyzed.

The time point label corresponds to: convalescence about 6 months (5-8 months) after acute presentation (visit 7). CD8 T cell responses to two immunodominant EBV epitopes, BRLF1 109 (YVL-BR) and BMLF1 280 (GLC-BM), were tracked in the study over primary infection. Primary EBV infection was indicated by a positive serum heterophile antibody test and EBV viral capsid antigen-specific IgM. Magnetic positive selection (MACS) was first used to enrich total CD8 T cells from PBMCs. A FACSAria III was used to sort live CD3+ CD8+ tetramer+ cells to a purity above 85%. Cell sorting used a PE-conjugated tetramer carrying the BMLF1 280-288 peptide. TCR repertoires of EBV epitope-specific CD8 T cells were deep-sequenced directly ex vivo after tetramer sorting, at acute infection and at convalescence. The donors were three individuals between about 18 and 30 years old who had clinical acute infectious mononucleosis and laboratory evidence of primary EBV infection. Heparinized peripheral blood was collected once when donors presented clinically with mononucleosis symptoms and a second time roughly 6 months afterward. Ficoll-Paque density gradient centrifugation was used to isolate PBMCs.

Including the terminal cysteine and phenylalanine, the CDR3 comprises 15 residues. The germline V gene specifies SNHLY as CDR1 and FYNNEI as CDR2. For TCR profiling, total RNA from no fewer than 8,500 sorted tetramer+ CD8 T cells was reverse transcribed into cDNA. CDR3 regions were amplified by PCR with primers annealing to V and J regions, adding unique molecular identifiers to track templates. TCRalpha and TCRbeta chains were profiled using the immunoSEQ platform, including its sequencing and error-correction standards. The study's own analysis went as follows. Clonal copy numbers were corrected for sequencing and PCR errors, and CDR3s were defined according to IMGT conventions. Only productive rearrangements were analyzed, using immunoSEQ Analyzer versions 2.0 and 3.0, with gene-pairing frequencies processed further in Microsoft Excel. Circos plots were used to visualize V-J pairings, and MEME together with a custom motifSearch program was used to find CDR3 motifs. The probability of generation of TCR sequences was calculated using the OLGA algorithm. Clonotypes seen at both visits were designated persistent, clonotypes seen only acutely were designated nonpersistent, and clonotypes seen only at convalescence were designated de novo. An amino acid clonotype used by more than one donor was defined as a public TCR. TCRdb retrieved this table from immuneACCESS and kept in-frame rearrangements only. Not all clones are present; in checked studies, unresolved V genes account for under half, and no reason is known for the remainder. V and J calls and clone size come straight from that table; D and trimming were deduced from the DNA. The sample contains thousands of clones, approximately 25% of them found a single time. Together, the top ten hold around half of the sample.

In regard to this clone: The limits of the CDR3 on the DNA are not certain, so only TCRdb's listed CDR3 is given. This sample includes further DNA sequences coding for the same CDR3.

The source of this sequence is a woman between 18 and 29 years old with infectious mononucleosis caused by EBV. The sequencing here drew on EBV GLC epitope tetramer+ CD8+ T cells sorted from PBMCs, taken during convalescence from infectious mononucleosis. The sample's cell subset or site, from its label and the paper: CD8 T cells binding tetramer with EBV BMLF1 280-288 peptide (GLC-BM). The sequence joins TRBV2 to TRBJ2-2; the DNA was not used to check the table's D call, TRBD1. The encoded CDR3 is CASSEGDIAPGSCFF.